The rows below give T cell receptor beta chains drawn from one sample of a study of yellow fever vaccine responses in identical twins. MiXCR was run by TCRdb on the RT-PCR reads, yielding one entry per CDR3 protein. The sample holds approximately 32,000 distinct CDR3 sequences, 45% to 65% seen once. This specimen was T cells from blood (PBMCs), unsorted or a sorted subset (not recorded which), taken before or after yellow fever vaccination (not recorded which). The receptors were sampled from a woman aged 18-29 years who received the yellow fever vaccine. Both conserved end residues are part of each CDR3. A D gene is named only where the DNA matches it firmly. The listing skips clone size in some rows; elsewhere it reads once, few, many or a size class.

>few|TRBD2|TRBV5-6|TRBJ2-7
TGTGCCAGCAGCTCGGGACTAGCGGGAGGGGACGAGCAGTACTTC
CASSSGLAGGDEQYF
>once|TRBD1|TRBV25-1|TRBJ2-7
TGTGCCAGCAAGCCGACAGGGGCCTACGAGCAGTACTTC
CASKPTGAYEQYF
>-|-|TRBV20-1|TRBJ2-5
TGCAGTGCTAGAGATCCAGGAGTCCAAGAGACCCAGTACTTC
CSARDPGVQETQYF
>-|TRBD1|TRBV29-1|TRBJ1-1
TGCAGCGTTGGACTCACAGGGGGAACTGAAGCTTTCTTT
CSVGLTGGTEAFF
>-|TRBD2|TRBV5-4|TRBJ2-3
TGTGCCAGCAGCCTCCGGCTAGCGGGGGACACAGATACGCAGTATTTT
CASSLRLAGDTDTQYF
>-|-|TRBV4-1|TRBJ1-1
TGCGCCAGCAGCCAAGCGGTTTGGAACACTGAAGCTTTCTTT
CASSQAVWNTEAFF
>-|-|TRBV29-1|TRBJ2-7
TGCAGCGTTGTCCCCAACAGCAAATCCTACGAGCAGTACTTC
CSVVPNSKSYEQYF
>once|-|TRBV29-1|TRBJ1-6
TGCAGCGTAAAGGACGGAAACAATTCACCCCTCCACTTT
CSVKDGNNSPLHF
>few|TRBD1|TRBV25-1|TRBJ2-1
TGTGCCAGCAGTTCCAACGGACAGGGGCGCAATGAGCAGTTCTTC
CASSSNGQGRNEQFF
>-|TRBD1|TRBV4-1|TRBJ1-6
TGCGCCAGCAGCCAAGAGGGGGGACAGGGAGCTTCACCCCTCCACTTT
CASSQEGGQGASPLHF
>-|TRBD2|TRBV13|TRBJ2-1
TGTGCCAGCAGCTTTAGGACTAGCGGTACAAATGAGCAGTTCTTC
CASSFRTSGTNEQFF
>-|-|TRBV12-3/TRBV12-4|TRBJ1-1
TGTGCCAGCTCTAAAAGCGGGGGAGTAGGGACTGAAGCTTTCTTT
CASSKSGGVGTEAFF
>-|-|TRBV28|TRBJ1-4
TGTGCCAGCACTACAGACCAACGGCCAACTAATGAAAAACTGTTTTTT
CASTTDQRPTNEKLFF
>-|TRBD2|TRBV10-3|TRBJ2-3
TGTGCCATCAGTACAAGAGAAGGGACTAGTTTCGCAGATACGCAGTATTTT
CAISTREGTSFADTQYF
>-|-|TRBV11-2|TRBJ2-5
TGTGCCAGCAGCTTGCTGGCGGGGGCCCAAGAGACCCAGTACTTC
CASSLLAGAQETQYF
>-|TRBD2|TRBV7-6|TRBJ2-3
TGTGCCAGCAGCCCCCGGACTAGCTCGTATTCAGATACGCAGTATTTT
CASSPRTSSYSDTQYF
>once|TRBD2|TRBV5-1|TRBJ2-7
TGCGCCAGCAGCTTGGCTAGCGGGAGCTACGAGCAGTACTTC
CASSLASGSYEQYF